This TCR beta chain was profiled in a study of control samples from healthy donors and cancer patients. Sequencing used immunoSEQ multiplex PCR; TCRdb keeps in-frame clones, though not all of them. This table holds roughly 88,000 clones, around four fifths found once. The receptor comes from a young man in good health. Source material: blood.

The CDR3 DNA sequence: TGTGCCAGCTCACCACTTCAGGACAAAGGAAACACCATATATTTT. Encoded protein: CASSPLQDKGNTIYF. The chain recombines TRBV18 with TRBJ1-3, with D perhaps TRBD1 (5 bases). Trimming took 1 base from V and 4 from J, leaving 11 bases between them. This CDR3 region has 15 residues. The germline V gene has CDR1 KGHSH and CDR2 LQKENI.